Below are 2 T cell receptor beta chains sequenced from a single sample in a study of T cells after yellow fever vaccination. From the 5' RACE reads, TCRdb called clonotypes with MiXCR, one entry per CDR3 protein. The data hold 500,000 to 650,000 distinct CDR3 sequences, with less than 20% observed a single time. The input for sequencing was PBMCs, taken 5 days after the first yellow fever vaccination. The receptors come from a man between 18 and 29 years old who received the YFV17D yellow fever vaccine.

This clonotype was detected only a few times. This chain links TRBV25-1 with TRBJ1-2, with D hard to call. Trimming stripped 6 bases from V and 0 bases from J, with 14 bases between. CDR1 is MGHDK and CDR2 is SYGVNS in the germline V gene. There are 15 residues in the CDR3. The CDR3 loop is CASSRTDGANYGYTF. In nucleotides, the CDR3 is TGTGCCAGCAGCAGGACTGACGGAGCTAACTATGGCTACACCTTC.

This clonotype has more than one count but fewer than ten. This chain uses TRBV13 with TRBJ1-1; D is perhaps TRBD1 (5 bases). Between the trimmed V and J ends, which lost 5 bases and 10 bases, there was a span of 17 bases. The V gene's germline CDR1 is PRHDT and CDR2 FYEKMQ (reference sequence). There are 13 residues in the CDR3. CDR3 in amino acids: CASSPLRGGRAFF. In DNA form, the CDR3 reads TGTGCCAGCAGCCCTCTAAGGGGAGGTCGAGCTTTCTTT.